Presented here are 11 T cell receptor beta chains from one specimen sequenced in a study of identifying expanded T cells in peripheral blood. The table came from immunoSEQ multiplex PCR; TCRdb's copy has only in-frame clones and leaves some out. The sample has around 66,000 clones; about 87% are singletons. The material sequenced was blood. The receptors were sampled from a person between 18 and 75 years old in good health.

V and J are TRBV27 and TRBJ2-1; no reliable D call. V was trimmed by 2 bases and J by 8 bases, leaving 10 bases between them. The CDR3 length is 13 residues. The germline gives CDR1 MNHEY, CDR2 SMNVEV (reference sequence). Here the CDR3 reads CASSLDPPDEQFF. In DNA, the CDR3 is TGTGCCAGCAGTTTAGATCCCCCGGATGAGCAGTTCTTC.

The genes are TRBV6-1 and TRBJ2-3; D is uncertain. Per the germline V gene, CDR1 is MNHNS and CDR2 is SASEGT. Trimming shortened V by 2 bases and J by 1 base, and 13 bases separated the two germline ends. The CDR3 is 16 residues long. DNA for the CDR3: TGTGCCAGCAGTGAATTCGTTTCAGGCGGCACAGATACGCAGTATTTT. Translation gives CASSEFVSGGTDTQYF.

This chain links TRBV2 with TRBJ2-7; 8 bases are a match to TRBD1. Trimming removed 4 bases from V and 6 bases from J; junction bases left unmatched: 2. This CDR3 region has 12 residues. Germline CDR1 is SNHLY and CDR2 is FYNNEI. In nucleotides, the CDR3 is TGTGCCAGCAGTGCAGGGGGCTGCGAGCAGTACTTC. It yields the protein CASSAGGCEQYF.

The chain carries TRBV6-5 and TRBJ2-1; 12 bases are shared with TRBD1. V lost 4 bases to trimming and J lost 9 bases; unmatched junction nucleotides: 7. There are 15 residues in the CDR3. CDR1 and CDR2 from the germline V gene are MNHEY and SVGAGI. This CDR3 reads CASSFRGQGAGEQFF. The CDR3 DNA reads TGTGCCAGCAGTTTTAGGGGACAGGGGGCCGGTGAGCAGTTCTTC.

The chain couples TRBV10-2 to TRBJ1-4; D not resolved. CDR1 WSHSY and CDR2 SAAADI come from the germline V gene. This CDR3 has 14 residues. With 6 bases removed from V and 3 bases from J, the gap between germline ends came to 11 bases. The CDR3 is CASRTGPANEKLFF. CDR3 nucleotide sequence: TGCGCCAGCAGAACCGGGCCAGCTAATGAAAAACTGTTTTTT.

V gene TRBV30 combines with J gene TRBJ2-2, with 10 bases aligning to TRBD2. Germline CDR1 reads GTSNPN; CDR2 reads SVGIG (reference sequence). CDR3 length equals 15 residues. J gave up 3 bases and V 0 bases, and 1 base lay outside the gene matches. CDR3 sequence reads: CAWSVAGGHTGELFF. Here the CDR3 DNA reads TGTGCCTGGAGTGTAGCGGGGGGGCACACCGGGGAGCTGTTTTTT.

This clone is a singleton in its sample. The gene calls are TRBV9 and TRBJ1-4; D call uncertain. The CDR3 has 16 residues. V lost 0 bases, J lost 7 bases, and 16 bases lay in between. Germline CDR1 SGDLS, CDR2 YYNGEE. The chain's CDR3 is CASSVGGSALGEKLFF. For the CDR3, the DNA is TGTGCCAGCAGCGTAGGAGGTTCGGCTCTCGGTGAAAAACTGTTTTTT.

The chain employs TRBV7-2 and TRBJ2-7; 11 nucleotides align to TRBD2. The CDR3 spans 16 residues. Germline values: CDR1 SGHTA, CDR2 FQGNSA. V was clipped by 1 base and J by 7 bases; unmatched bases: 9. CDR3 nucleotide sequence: TGTGCCAGCAGCTTAGGGGTAGCGGGAGGGCCGCGAGAGCAGTACTTC. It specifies CASSLGVAGGPREQYF.

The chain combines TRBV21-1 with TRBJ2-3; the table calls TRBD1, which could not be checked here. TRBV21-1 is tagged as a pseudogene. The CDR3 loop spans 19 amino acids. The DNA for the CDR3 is TGTGCCAGCAGCAAATCGCGCCAGCCACCAGGGCTTAGCACAGATACGCAGTATTTT. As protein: CASSKSRQPPGLSTDTQYF.

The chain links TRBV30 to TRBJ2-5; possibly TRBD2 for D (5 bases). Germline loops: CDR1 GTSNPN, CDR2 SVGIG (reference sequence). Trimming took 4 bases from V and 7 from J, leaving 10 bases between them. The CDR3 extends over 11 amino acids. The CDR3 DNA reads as TGTGCCTGGAACCTGGGAGTGACCCAGTACTTC. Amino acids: CAWNLGVTQYF.

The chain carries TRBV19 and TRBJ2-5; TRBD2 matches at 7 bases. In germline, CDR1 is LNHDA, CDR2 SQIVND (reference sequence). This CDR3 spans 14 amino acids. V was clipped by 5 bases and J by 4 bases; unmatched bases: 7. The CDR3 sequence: CASSPGGGRETQYF. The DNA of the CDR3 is TGTGCCAGTAGTCCTGGGGGAGGGCGAGAGACCCAGTACTTC.